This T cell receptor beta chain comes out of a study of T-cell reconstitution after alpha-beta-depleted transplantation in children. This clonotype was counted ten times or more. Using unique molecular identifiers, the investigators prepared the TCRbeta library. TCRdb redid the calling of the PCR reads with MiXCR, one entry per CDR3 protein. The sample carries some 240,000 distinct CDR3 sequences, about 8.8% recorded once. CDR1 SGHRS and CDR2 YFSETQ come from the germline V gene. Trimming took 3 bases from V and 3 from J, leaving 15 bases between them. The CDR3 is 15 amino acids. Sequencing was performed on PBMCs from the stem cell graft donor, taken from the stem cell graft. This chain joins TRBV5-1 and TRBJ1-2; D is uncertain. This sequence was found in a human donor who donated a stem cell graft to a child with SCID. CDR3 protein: CASSSGGGGDYGYTF. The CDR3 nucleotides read TGCGCCAGCAGCTCTGGCGGCGGAGGTGACTATGGCTACACCTTC.